A single sample gave rise to the 30 T cell receptor beta chains below, sequenced in a study of memory CD8 T cells in hepatitis C reinfection. Method: immunoSEQ multiplex PCR; TCRdb's copy keeps in-frame clones and lacks some. Of fewer than 50,000 clones listed, approximately 87% are singletons. The time point is: peak reinfection, 3 to 8 weeks after reinfection detection. TCR sequencing was done directly ex vivo on sorted cells, without expansion in vitro. The sample consisted of naive CD8+ T cells sorted from blood. These receptors were obtained from a man between 18 and 29 years old with hepatitis C virus infection.

The genes are TRBV13 and TRBJ2-1, with 8 nucleotides matching TRBD1. The CDR3 is made up of 15 amino acids. J lost 4 bases, V lost 2 bases, and 4 bases had no gene match. CDR1 is PRHDT and CDR2 is FYEKMQ in the germline V gene (reference sequence). The CDR3 loop reads CASSLQGAGYNEQFF. The DNA for the CDR3 is TGTGCCAGCAGCTTACAGGGGGCAGGGTACAATGAGCAGTTCTTC.

The chain is built from TRBV4-2 and TRBJ2-7; 9 bases fit TRBD2. The CDR3 has 15 amino acids. Trimming at V came to 0 bases and at J to 6 bases, leaving 6 bases not matched to a gene. Germline assignment: CDR1 LGHNA and CDR2 YNFKEQ. The CDR3 protein is CASSQDETSGSEQYF. The CDR3, as DNA: TGTGCCAGCAGCCAAGATGAGACTAGCGGCTCCGAGCAGTACTTC.

The V and J genes are TRBV5-1 and TRBJ2-7; TRBD2 aligns across 14 bases. The CDR3 spans 16 residues. Germline V gene data show CDR1 as SGHRS and CDR2 as YFSETQ. V was clipped by 4 bases and J by 5 bases; unmatched bases: 8. CDR3 sequence: CASSTGTSGSRDEQYF. DNA of the CDR3: TGCGCCAGCAGCACCGGGACTAGCGGGAGTCGTGACGAGCAGTACTTC.

The sample holds one count of this clone. V and J are TRBV27 and TRBJ1-1, with D uncertain. This CDR3 comprises 12 residues. V was trimmed by 4 bases and J by 5 bases, leaving 8 bases between them. Looked up from germline, CDR1 is MNHEY and CDR2 is SMNVEV (reference sequence). The CDR3 DNA follows: TGTGCCAGCAGTTCATCGTTAACTGAAGCTTTCTTT. Translating it yields CASSSSLTEAFF.

The chain's CDR3 is CASRGQGNEKLFF. The CDR3 DNA reads as TGTGCCAGTAGGGGGCAGGGGAATGAAAAACTGTTTTTT. The gene calls are TRBV19 and TRBJ1-4; D might be TRBD1 (6 bases). V gave up 6 bases and J gave up 5 bases, with 10 bases separating them. Germline CDR1 LNHDA, CDR2 SQIVND (reference sequence). The CDR3 runs 13 residues.

This chain links TRBV10-3 with TRBJ2-7, with D maybe TRBD1 (6 bases). Between the trimmed V and J ends, which lost 5 bases and 3 bases, there was a span of 11 bases. Germline V gene data show CDR1 as ENHRY and CDR2 as SYGVKD. The CDR3 consists of 13 residues. CDR3 sequence (DNA): TGTGCCATCAGTCCGGGACATAGCTACGAGCAGTACGTC. It codes for CAISPGHSYEQYV.

This clone came up a few times. The chain combines TRBV6-1 with TRBJ2-7; D possibly corresponds to TRBD1 (5 bases). Germline-derived CDR1 and CDR2 are MNHNS and SASEGT. Trimming removed 6 bases from V and 5 bases from J, with 20 bases in between. CDR3 length: 15 residues. CDR3 coding DNA: TGTGCCAGCAGCGAGGTTAGGGGCTCTGTACACGAGCAGTACTTC. Translation: CASSEVRGSVHEQYF.

The chain combines TRBV7-9 with TRBJ2-3, with 8 bases matching TRBD2. V was pared by 4 bases and J by 6 bases, with 9 bases of the junction left unmatched. In germline, CDR1 is SEHNR, CDR2 FQNEAQ (reference sequence). The CDR3 has 15 amino acids. The CDR3 nucleotides are TGTGCCAGCAGCTCCCGCGGGGGGCCGGCGGATACGCAGTATTTT. It yields the protein CASSSRGGPADTQYF.

This clone has just a few counts. The chain carries TRBV2 and TRBJ2-5, with a weak D call TRBD2 (6 bases). Per germline, CDR1 SNHLY and CDR2 FYNNEI. Deletions cut 4 bases from V and 1 base from J, with 10 bases between. The CDR3 sequence is 14 residues long. Here the CDR3 DNA reads TGTGCCAGCAGTGTTGGCGGGGCCCAAGAGACCCAGTACTTC. Translation: CASSVGGAQETQYF.

This clone came up once. This sequence joins TRBV7-2 and TRBJ1-4, with D possibly matching TRBD1 (6 bases). CDR1 and CDR2 (germline): SGHTA, FQGNSA. V shed 2 bases and J shed 6 bases, with 13 bases lying between them. The CDR3 loop spans 15 amino acids. The CDR3 DNA reads TGTGCCAGCAGCTTAATTTCGGCAGGGGATGAAAAACTGTTTTTT. Amino acid sequence: CASSLISAGDEKLFF.

This clone has just a few counts. Within the sample, other DNA sequences also encode this same CDR3. This sequence joins TRBV19 and TRBJ1-1, with D perhaps TRBD1 (5 bases). V lost 3 bases and J 1 base, leaving 9 bases between the germline ends. Germline V lookup: CDR1 LNHDA, CDR2 SQIVND (reference sequence). The CDR3 sequence is 14 residues long. CDR3 sequence reads: CASSIGGANTEAFF. The CDR3 DNA reads TGTGCCAGTAGTATCGGAGGGGCGAACACTGAAGCTTTCTTT. Full variable domain (outside the CDR3, taken from reference TRBV19 and TRBJ1-1): DGGITQSPKYLFRKEGQNVTLSCEQNLNHDAMYWYRQDPGQGLRLIYYSQIVNDFQKGDIAEGYSVSREKKESFPLTVTSAQKNPTAFYLCASSIGGANTEAFFGQGTRLTVV.

The chain carries TRBV6-6 and TRBJ2-7, with 7 bases fitting TRBD2. In germline, CDR1 is MNHNY, CDR2 SVGAGI (reference sequence). The CDR3 covers 16 residues. V dropped 2 bases and J dropped 5; count of bases not matched to a gene: 12. The CDR3 spells CASSYTAERGVHEQYV. The CDR3 DNA reads as TGTGCCAGCAGTTACACCGCCGAACGGGGGGTCCACGAGCAGTACGTC.

The rearrangement joins TRBV7-9 to TRBJ2-1; 10 positions agree with TRBD2. V shed 6 bases and J 6 bases; nucleotides not matched to a gene: 11. The germline V gene encodes CDR1 SEHNR and CDR2 FQNEAQ (reference sequence). The CDR3 contains 16 residues. The CDR3, as DNA: TGTGCCAGCAGTTCCATACCAGCGGGGGGGCGCAATGAGCAGTTCTTC. Its protein is CASSSIPAGGRNEQFF.

The chain has TRBV2 and TRBJ1-1, with 9 nucleotides matching TRBD1. The CDR3 runs 14 residues. Germline V CDR1 and CDR2: SNHLY, FYNNEI. V shed 5 bases and J 1 base; nucleotides not matched to a gene: 2. Here the CDR3 DNA reads TGTGCCAGCAGTTGGACAGGGGAGAACACTGAAGCTTTCTTT. Translation: CASSWTGENTEAFF.

This clone appeared a few times. The chain couples TRBV7-8 to TRBJ1-4; D may be TRBD1 (5 bases). The CDR3 extends over 13 amino acids. The germline V and J ends were trimmed by 1 base and 12 bases, with 12 bases remaining between them. Germline V gene sequence: CDR1 SGHVS, CDR2 FQNEAQ. The DNA of the CDR3 is TGTGCCAGCAGCTTAGTCGCGGGGGAACAACTGTTTTTT. Amino acid sequence: CASSLVAGEQLFF.

The V and J genes are TRBV6-5 and TRBJ2-1; D unresolved. V was trimmed by 6 bases and J by 10 bases, leaving 13 bases between them. The CDR3 extends over 12 amino acids. In germline, CDR1 is MNHEY, CDR2 SVGAGI. The CDR3 DNA reads as TGTGCCAGCAGATCCTTCAGGTCGGAGCAGTTCTTC. As protein: CASRSFRSEQFF.

The chain is built from TRBV7-8 and TRBJ2-5, with a tentative D call TRBD2 (5 bases). Trimming cost V 0 bases and J 4 bases, with 9 bases left between them. CDR1 and CDR2 (germline): SGHVS, FQNEAQ. The CDR3 runs to 14 residues. For the CDR3, the DNA is TGTGCCAGCAGCTTAGCGCGAGGGTTAGAGACCCAGTACTTC. This codes for CASSLARGLETQYF. Complete variable domain (other parts from reference TRBV7-8 and TRBJ2-5): GAGVSQSPRYKVAKRGQDVALRCDPISGHVSLFWYQQALGQGPEFLTYFQNEAQLDKSGLPSDRFFAERPEGSVSTLKIQRTQQEDSAVYLCASSLARGLETQYFGPGTRLLVL.

The chain links TRBV19 to TRBJ1-1, with TRBD1 identical over 9 bases. V lost 2 bases to trimming and J lost 2 bases; unmatched junction nucleotides: 6. Germline V gives CDR1 LNHDA, CDR2 SQIVND (reference sequence). The CDR3 runs 16 residues. Written as DNA, the CDR3 is TGTGCCAGTAGTATACCTCAGACAGGGGGAAACACTGAAGCTTTCTTT. Its translation is CASSIPQTGGNTEAFF.

CDR3 coding DNA: TGTGCCAGCAGTGACGGGACAGCTAAGTCGGACGTC. Translating gives CASSDGTAKSDV. The genes are TRBV6-5 and TRBJ2-7, with 7 bases matching TRBD1. The CDR3 has 12 amino acids. The germline V gene has CDR1 MNHEY and CDR2 SVGAGI.

This sequence joins TRBV4-3 and TRBJ2-3; unclear D gene. The CDR3 is made up of 15 amino acids. Trimming removed 0 bases from V and 2 bases from J, with 9 bases in between. The germline V gene encodes CDR1 LGHNA and CDR2 YSLEER. CDR3 sequence: CASSQDSSSTDTQYF. CDR3 DNA: TGCGCCAGCAGCCAAGATTCCAGTTCCACAGATACGCAGTATTTT.

CDR3: CASTSTSAGDTNYGYTF. The CDR3 DNA reads TGTGCCAGCACATCCACATCGGCGGGGGATACTAACTATGGCTACACCTTC. V and J are TRBV7-9 and TRBJ1-2; possibly TRBD1 for D (5 bases). The V and J ends lost 7 bases and 0 bases respectively, with 21 bases between them. The CDR3 is made up of 17 amino acids. CDR1 SEHNR and CDR2 FQNEAQ come from the germline V gene (reference sequence).

The chain is built from TRBV2 and TRBJ2-4, with D hard to call. CDR3 length: 12 amino acids. Per germline, CDR1 SNHLY and CDR2 FYNNEI. Trimming stripped 9 bases from V and 0 bases from J, with 6 bases between. CDR3 sequence reads: CASQIAKNIQYF. DNA for the CDR3: TGTGCCAGTCAGATAGCCAAAAACATTCAGTACTTC.

V is TRBV29-1 and J is TRBJ2-2; the D is unclear. This CDR3 comprises 13 residues. The V end was cut by 0 bases, the J end by 2 bases, with 4 bases between. CDR1 is SQVTM and CDR2 is ANQGSEA in the germline V gene. For the CDR3, the DNA is TGCAGCGTTGAAGACCAAAACACCGGGGAGCTGTTTTTT. Translation: CSVEDQNTGELFF.

Of note for this clone: A junction boundary mismatches the germline segment, possibly from a read error. The CDR3 spells CASSPGGANYGYAF. The CDR3 DNA follows: TGTGCCAGCAGCCCTGGAGGTGCGAACTATGGCTACGCCTTC. The chain recombines TRBV9 with TRBJ1-2; D unclear. Germline V gene sequence: CDR1 SGDLS, CDR2 YYNGEE. The CDR3 contains 14 residues.

V and J are TRBV10-3 and TRBJ1-1, with D possibly matching TRBD1 (6 bases). The CDR3 length is 13 residues. V gave up 6 bases and J gave up 4 bases, with 12 bases separating them. CDR1 is ENHRY, CDR2 SYGVKD, per germline. As DNA, the CDR3 is TGTGCCATCAGCGCGACAGGTGGCACTGAAGCTTTCTTT. It encodes CAISATGGTEAFF.

The chain combines TRBV27 with TRBJ2-7, with a possible D match to TRBD2 (6 bases). The V and J ends lost 10 bases and 4 bases respectively, with 11 bases between them. Per the germline V gene, CDR1 is MNHEY and CDR2 is SMNVEV (reference sequence). The CDR3 contains 11 residues. The CDR3 nucleotides are TGTGCCACCGGACTACCTTACGAGCAGTACTTC. Translation: CATGLPYEQYF.

The V call is TRBV7-9, the J call TRBJ2-1; no clear D. The V end lost 1 base, the J end lost 6 bases, and 4 bases lay between the germline ends. This CDR3 region has 12 residues. Germline CDR1 and CDR2: SEHNR and FQNEAQ (reference sequence). CDR3 in amino acids: CASSLGSNEQFF. CDR3 sequence (DNA): TGTGCCAGCAGCTTAGGGAGCAATGAGCAGTTCTTC. The variable domain in full, with the rest retrieved from reference TRBV7-9 and TRBJ2-1, is DTGVSQNPRHKITKRGQNVTFRCDPISEHNRLYWYRQTLGQGPEFLTYFQNEAQLEKSRLLSDRFSAERPKGSFSTLEIQRTEQGDSAMYLCASSLGSNEQFFGPGTRLTVL.

The genes are TRBV9 and TRBJ1-4; possibly TRBD1 for D (5 bases). Trimming pared 0 bases from V and 8 bases from J, leaving 14 bases between. The CDR3 contains 15 residues. Germline loops: CDR1 SGDLS, CDR2 YYNGEE. In DNA, the CDR3 is TGTGCCAGCAGCGTAGGGGGGGGTGTAGGCGAAAAACTGTTTTTT. This translates into CASSVGGGVGEKLFF. Looking up the rest from reference TRBV9 and TRBJ1-4 gives the full variable domain: DSGVTQTPKHLITATGQRVTLRCSPRSGDLSVYWYQQSLDQGLQFLIQYYNGEERAKGNILERFSAQQFPDLHSELNLSSLELGDSALYFCASSVGGGVGEKLFFGSGTQLSVL.

This clone was counted only a few times. The chain has TRBV19 and TRBJ2-1, with D possibly TRBD2 on 5 matching bases. In germline, CDR1 is LNHDA, CDR2 SQIVND (reference sequence). V gave up 8 bases and J gave up 1 base, with 6 bases separating them. This CDR3 region has 12 residues. CDR3: CASEGSYNEQFF. In nucleotides, the CDR3 is TGTGCCAGTGAGGGTTCCTACAATGAGCAGTTCTTC.

This clone was detected only once. The chain joins TRBV28 to TRBJ1-1; no clear D. With 7 bases removed from V and 0 bases from J, the gap between germline ends came to 15 bases. Germline assignment: CDR1 MDHEN and CDR2 SYDVKM. The length of the CDR3 is 15 residues. CDR3 DNA: TGTGCCAGCACCCCAAGAGGCATAATGAACACTGAAGCTTTCTTT. Its protein is CASTPRGIMNTEAFF.